Listed here are 5 T cell receptor beta chains from one sample, sequenced in a study of siplizumab effects on memory and regulatory T cells. Libraries were prepared by immunoSEQ multiplex PCR; TCRdb keeps only in-frame clonotypes and omits some of them. The table lists about 100,000 clones, roughly 92% of them singletons, with roughly 0.62% in the top ten. Sequencing used Tregs sorted from blood. The origin of the receptors is a human donor in good health.

The rearrangement joins TRBV7-3 to TRBJ1-4; 9 nucleotides agree with TRBD1. The CDR3 contains 18 residues. Germline assignment: CDR1 SGHTA and CDR2 FQGTGA. V gave up 5 bases and J gave up 1 base; unmatched junction bases: 11. The CDR3 loop reads CASSDTGGEWRTNEKLFF. The DNA of the CDR3 is TGTGCCAGCAGCGACACAGGGGGCGAGTGGCGAACTAATGAAAAACTGTTTTTT.

The CDR3 here is CASSSPGTGGHEQYF. CDR3 nucleotide sequence: TGTGCCAGCAGTTCTCCCGGGACAGGGGGACACGAGCAGTACTTC. The genes are TRBV28 and TRBJ2-7; 11 bases agree with TRBD1. Germline-derived CDR1 and CDR2 are MDHEN and SYDVKM. V dropped 4 bases and J dropped 5; count of bases not matched to a gene: 7. The CDR3 runs 15 residues.

The chain couples TRBV30 to TRBJ1-2; TRBD1 might be the D (5 bases). The CDR3 has 13 residues. Trimming removed 2 bases from V and 8 bases from J, with 15 bases in between. Germline V lookup: CDR1 GTSNPN, CDR2 SVGIG (reference sequence). The chain's CDR3 is CAWSLTGRLGYTF. As DNA, the CDR3 is TGTGCCTGGAGTCTAACGGGACGGTTGGGCTACACCTTC. Drawing the rest from reference TRBV30 and TRBJ1-2, the complete variable domain is SQTIHQWPATLVQPVGSPLSLECTVEGTSNPNLYWYRQAAGRGLQLLFYSVGIGQISSEVPQNLSASRPQDRQFILSSKKLLLSDSGFYLCAWSLTGRLGYTFGSGTRLTVV.

V and J are TRBV5-1 and TRBJ1-1; no reliable D call. The germline V gene encodes CDR1 SGHRS and CDR2 YFSETQ. Trimming pared 2 bases from V and 3 bases from J, leaving 8 bases between. The CDR3 runs to 13 residues. The CDR3 sequence is CASSFYFDTEAFF. CDR3 nucleotide sequence: TGCGCCAGCAGCTTTTACTTTGACACTGAAGCTTTCTTT.

The rearrangement links TRBV28 to TRBJ2-7, with 9 bases lining up with TRBD1. V shed 6 bases and J 0 bases; nucleotides not matched to a gene: 21. From germline, CDR1 is MDHEN and CDR2 SYDVKM. The CDR3 sequence is 20 residues long. Here the CDR3 reads CASRDSPGQGTPGSSYEQYF. CDR3 DNA: TGTGCCAGCAGAGACTCACCGGGACAGGGTACCCCCGGAAGCTCCTACGAGCAGTACTTC.